This T cell receptor beta chain was found in a study of T cells expressing NK-cell markers. Overall study: Sorted CD3+CD56+NKG2C+, CD3+CD56+NKG2C- and CD3+CD56-NKG2C+ T-cell subsets were beta-chain profiled. Study-wide results and limits: These clonotypes additionally ranked first within the CD3+CD56-NKG2C+ fraction of a handful of donors.

Per germline, CDR1 SGHTA and CDR2 FQGNSA. This CDR3 is 14 amino acids long. With regard to this clonotype: The antigen remains unidentified.

UMI-tagged 5'RACE template switching yielded the TCR beta cDNA. With the 5' RACE reads reprocessed, TCRdb shows one record per CDR3 protein and no DNA. The sample includes fewer than 550,000 distinct CDR3 sequences. Sequencing was performed on blood T cells: a sorted CD56 or NKG2C T cell subset, CD4+ or CD8+ T cells, or bulk PBMC T cells (not recorded which). The receptor comes from a woman aged 45-59 years in good health. V usage is TRBV7-2 and J usage is TRBJ2-3; absent DNA, TCRdb's TRBD1 call cannot be checked. Here the CDR3 reads CASSLVPGQPLQYF. Based on the CDR3 plus reference TRBV7-2 and TRBJ2-3, the full variable domain is GAGVSQSPSNKVTEKGKDVELRCDPISGHTALYWYRQSLGQGLEFLIYFQGNSAPDKSGLPSDRFSAERTGGSVSTLTIQRTQQEDSAVYLCASSLVPGQPLQYFGPGTRLTVL.